Listed below are T cell receptor beta chains from one sample, sequenced in a study of neurological immune-mediated disorders. TCRdb re-called the 5' RACE reads with MiXCR, one entry per CDR3 protein. Among about 62,000 distinct CDR3 sequences, under 5% were seen once, and the ten largest hold approximately 3.5%. Sequenced: PBMCs. The source of these receptors is a woman aged 45-60 years with multiple sclerosis. The conserved cysteine and the conserved F or W are not part of the CDR3 here. A D gene is named only where the DNA matches it firmly.

ASSILGGPAF,TRBJ1-1,TRBV5-1,.
ASSLTGQGINSPLN,TRBJ1-6,TRBV5-1,TRBD1
ASSQGQGVTEAF,TRBJ1-1,TRBV3-1,TRBD1
ASSRDFASANEQF,TRBJ2-1,TRBV6-2/TRBV6-3,.
ASSLGSGSEAF,TRBJ1-1,TRBV5-1,.
ASSQRRTVGGEKLF,TRBJ1-4,TRBV4-1,.
ASSQTAFDSGANVLT,TRBJ2-6,TRBV18,.
ATSDLNGGAGTQY,TRBJ2-3,TRBV24-1,TRBD2
ATSTTGTSRETQY,TRBJ2-5,TRBV15,TRBD2
ASSQGRGTEQY,TRBJ2-7,TRBV4-3,.
ASSPPGGEKLF,TRBJ1-4,TRBV7-3,TRBD1
SAREAGTSRGNEQF,TRBJ2-1,TRBV20-1,TRBD2
SVEDTRTGTNTGELF,TRBJ2-2,TRBV29-1,TRBD1
ASSLPGLAGGDTQY,TRBJ2-3,TRBV7-2,TRBD2
ASSLRFEAYQPQH,TRBJ1-5,TRBV5-5,.
ASATLSTDTQY,TRBJ2-3,TRBV5-1,.
ASLGGMTTGELF,TRBJ2-2,TRBV12-3/TRBV12-4,.
SARRHEGYEQY,TRBJ2-7,TRBV20-1,.
SVLDPRGQNIQY,TRBJ2-4,TRBV29-1,.
ASSLVSNQPQN,TRBJ1-5,TRBV5-1,.
SARGVQATNEQF,TRBJ2-1,TRBV20-1,.
ASSLRDRQNSPLN,TRBJ1-6,TRBV5-1,TRBD1
ASSDTGGSYNEQF,TRBJ2-1,TRBV6-4,TRBD1
ASSPAGGQEQY,TRBJ2-7,TRBV28,.
ASSQGQGGTDTQY,TRBJ2-3,TRBV5-1,.
SVENLRGTEAF,TRBJ1-1,TRBV29-1,.
ALGSGGRDTQY,TRBJ2-3,TRBV5-6,TRBD2
ASSLIVVGAEAF,TRBJ1-1,TRBV7-9,.